This is a list of T cell receptor beta chains from one sample in a study of shared clonotypes between healthy human individuals. The data were produced by immunoSEQ multiplex PCR, yet TCRdb's version contains in-frame clones alone and is incomplete. In the table there are approximately 480,000 clones, over 75% of which are singletons. Sequencing was done on a sample of PBMCs. Source of these receptors: a woman aged 40 to 50 in good health. Some clones in this sample may be carry-over from other donors' samples. Each CDR3 is given with its conserved first and last residue. A D gene is named only where the DNA matches it firmly. Rows may omit the clone size; those that give it use once, few, many or a size class.

TRBV5-5	-	-	TRBJ2-6	TGTGCCAGCAGTTACAGGGTTATCCCTGGGGCCAACGTCCTGACTTTC	CASSYRVIPGANVLTF
TRBV20-1	-	-	TRBJ1-4	TGCAGTGCTAGAGTGCCCGAAAAACTGTTTTTT	CSARVPEKLFF
TRBV27	few	-	TRBJ1-1	TGTGCCAGCAGCCCTATTAAAATGGGTGGTGGCTTTGGAGACACTGAAGCTTTCTTT	CASSPIKMGGGFGDTEAFF
TRBV29-1	-	-	TRBJ1-3	TGCAGCGTGACAAGCCAAGGCGGAAACACCATATATTTT	CSVTSQGGNTIYF
TRBV30	-	TRBD2	TRBJ2-4	TGTGCCTGGAGTTCCACTCTAGCGGGAGGGCCGGGGAACATTCAGTACTTC	CAWSSTLAGGPGNIQYF
TRBV7-6	-	-	TRBJ1-5	TGTGCCAGCAGCTCCGAGCTGGGGAACGGTAATCAGCCCCAGCATTTT	CASSSELGNGNQPQHF
TRBV10-2	-	-	TRBJ2-1	TGCGCCAGCAGCGTACAGGGGGGGTGGGCCTACAATGAGCAGTTCTTC	CASSVQGGWAYNEQFF
TRBV5-1	-	-	TRBJ2-7	TGCGCCAGCAGCGTTGCGGTAAGCGCCTACGAGCAGTACTTC	CASSVAVSAYEQYF
TRBV5-1	-	TRBD2	TRBJ2-1	TGCGCCAGCAGCCCCCAACTAGCGGGAGGGTACAATGAGCAGTTCTTC	CASSPQLAGGYNEQFF
TRBV5-1	once	-	TRBJ1-3	TGCGCCAGCAGCGCCGGTGGGCACAACTCTGGAAACACCATATATTTT	CASSAGGHNSGNTIYF
TRBV18	-	TRBD2	TRBJ2-1	TGTGCCAGCTCACCACTTAGCCTAGCGGGAGGCAATGAGCAGTTCTTC	CASSPLSLAGGNEQFF
TRBV18	-	TRBD2	TRBJ2-3	TGTGCCAGCTCACCTCGGACTAGCGGTATAGATACGCAGTATTTT	CASSPRTSGIDTQYF
TRBV9	-	TRBD2	TRBJ2-1	TGTGCCAGCAGCGTAGGAGCGGGAGACCACAATGAGCAGTTCTTC	CASSVGAGDHNEQFF
TRBV4-1	-	-	TRBJ2-1	TGCGCCAGCAGCCAAGTGTCGGCAGGGATCTACAATGAGCAGTTCTTC	CASSQVSAGIYNEQFF
TRBV10-1	-	TRBD1	TRBJ2-3	TGCGCCAGCCAGGGGGAAGGCGCAGATACGCAGTATTTT	CASQGEGADTQYF
TRBV5-4	-	TRBD1	TRBJ1-1	TGTGCCAGCAGCGGACGACAGGGGTTGAACACTGAAGCTTTCTTT	CASSGRQGLNTEAFF
TRBV4-3	-	-	TRBJ1-4	TGCGCCAGCAGCCAAGAGAGGGGAAATGGTGCTAATGAAAAACTGTTTTTT	CASSQERGNGANEKLFF
TRBV4-1	-	-	TRBJ2-5	TGCGCCAGCAGCCAAACTCGTATCAGGGGTGGTAAGACAGAGACCCAGTACTTC	CASSQTRIRGGKTETQYF
TRBV7-9	once	-	TRBJ2-1	TGTGCCAGCAGCTTGGGTGGGATGTTCGGCAATGAGCAGTTCTTC	CASSLGGMFGNEQFF
TRBV6-5	-	TRBD1	TRBJ2-5	TGTGCCAGCAGGGGACAGGGGGTGTTTGAGCAGTACTTC	CASRGQGVFEQYF
TRBV6-1	few	TRBD1	TRBJ2-7	TGTGCCAGCAGTGAGAACAGGGGGTGGGAGCAGTACTTC	CASSENRGWEQYF
TRBV27	-	TRBD1	TRBJ1-4	TGTGCCAGCAGTTTGGCCCAGGGACAGCGACTGTTTTTT	CASSLAQGQRLFF
TRBV11-2	-	-	TRBJ2-2	TGTGCCAGCAGCTTTAGTTGGAACACCGGGGAGCTGTTTTTT	CASSFSWNTGELFF
TRBV28	-	-	TRBJ2-1	TGTGCTTCCTCCCGGGTGACTAATGAGCAGTTCTTC	CASSRVTNEQFF
TRBV2	-	-	TRBJ2-3	TGTGCCAGCAGTGAGGCTAGCGAGTTCACAGATACGCAGTATTTT	CASSEASEFTDTQYF
TRBV5-1	-	-	TRBJ2-3	TGCGCCAGCAGCTTGGACAGTCAGGCAGATACGCAGTATTTT	CASSLDSQADTQYF